The 2 T cell receptor beta chains listed next were all sequenced from one sample in a study of T cell responses to AZD1222 COVID-19 vaccine. This table comes from immunoSEQ multiplex PCR, and its TCRdb copy is limited to in-frame clones, with some not included. The data show 160,000 or so clones, 75% to 90% seen once. The source material was peripheral blood, sampled after recovery from COVID-19. The source is an adult who had recovered from COVID-19.

As DNA, the CDR3 is TGTGCCAGCATCTACAGGGTAGAGGCAAGGAGCTACACCTTC. This translates into CASIYRVEARSYTF. V and J are TRBV2 and TRBJ1-2, with a weak D call TRBD1 (6 bases). CDR3 length: 14 amino acids. V was pared by 7 bases and J by 9 bases, with 21 bases between. Germline V gene lookup returns CDR1 SNHLY and CDR2 FYNNEI.

This chain joins TRBV16 and TRBJ1-1; D remains unclear. The V gene's germline CDR1 is KGHSY and CDR2 FQNENV. CDR3 length equals 16 residues. Trimming pared 0 bases from V and 0 bases from J, leaving 11 bases between. The CDR3 loop is CASSQSRSLMNTEAFF. The CDR3 coding sequence is TGTGCCAGCAGCCAATCCAGGAGTTTGATGAACACTGAAGCTTTCTTT.